This record covers a single T cell receptor (beta chain). The germline V gene encodes CDR1 SEHNR and CDR2 FQNEAQ (reference sequence). V shed 1 base and J shed 2 bases, with 13 bases lying between them. The CDR3 extends over 16 amino acids. These data originate in a study of blood T cell repertoires in COVID-19. Study background: Material from acute and convalescent COVID-19 was sourced from the United States, Italy and Spain. Sample material is recorded as cDNA or gDNA derived from T cells, B-cell-depleted T cells, or PBMCs.

Original methodology: Reference gene primer amplification yielded estimated nucleated cell counts. TCRdb's table, derived via immunoSEQ multiplex PCR, lists solely in-frame clones and lacks some. Clone size and V and J calls were adopted from that table, with D and trimming inferred from the DNA. Of under 200,000 clones listed, more than 70% are singletons. The chain combines TRBV7-9 with TRBJ2-3; D uncertain. This sequence was found in a man between 45 and 60 years old with active or convalescent COVID-19. Specimen: peripheral blood. The CDR3 bases are TGTGCCAGCAGCTTAGAAGCCTTACTCGTCACAGATACGCAGTATTTT. It yields the protein CASSLEALLVTDTQYF.